These 22 T cell receptor beta chains originate from one sample sequenced in a study of T cell responses to AZD1222 COVID-19 vaccine. The data were produced by immunoSEQ multiplex PCR, yet TCRdb's version contains in-frame clones alone and is incomplete. There are some 150,000 clones in the sample; 94% occur only once, and roughly 1.2% lies in the top ten. Sequencing used peripheral blood, obtained on day 0 of AZD1222 vaccination. Source of these receptors: an adult in good health.

The chain combines TRBV27 with TRBJ2-3, with TRBD1 matching over 12 bases. CDR3 size: 16 residues. Germline CDR1 and CDR2: MNHEY and SMNVEV (reference sequence). Losses at the gene ends were 7 bases for V and 2 bases for J; bases not matched to a gene: 7. CDR3 region: CASTSGTGGPTDTQYF. Written as DNA, the CDR3 is TGTGCCAGCACTTCAGGGACAGGGGGCCCCACAGATACGCAGTATTTT.

The rearrangement joins TRBV7-6 to TRBJ1-1, with D perhaps TRBD1 (6 bases). This CDR3 has 16 amino acids. V lost 2 bases to trimming and J lost 4 bases, with 17 bases between them. Germline CDR1 is SGHVS and CDR2 is FNYEAQ. CDR3 bases: TGTGCCAGCAGCTTACGACAGGATATTCAATTCACTGAAGCTTTCTTT. Protein product: CASSLRQDIQFTEAFF.

V usage is TRBV7-4 and J usage is TRBJ1-3; 8 bases map to TRBD1. Germline values: CDR1 SGHVT, CDR2 SQSDAQ. The CDR3 has 14 residues. V lost 5 bases and J lost 4; bases outside the gene matches: 4. Here the CDR3 DNA reads TGTGCCAGCAGCCCGACAGGGGTAGGAAACACCATATATTTT. This gives the protein CASSPTGVGNTIYF.

This rearrangement joins TRBV4-1 to TRBJ2-3, with D unresolved. Per the germline V gene, CDR1 is MGHRA and CDR2 is YSYEKL. The CDR3 is 15 amino acids. The V end lost 0 bases, the J end lost 2 bases, and 9 bases lay between the germline ends. CDR3 sequence: CASSQERIPTDTQYF. The CDR3 DNA is TGCGCCAGCAGCCAAGAGCGAATCCCCACAGATACGCAGTATTTT.

CDR3 nucleotide sequence: TGTGCCAGCAGCTTAGGTAACACCGGGGAGCTGTTTTTT. Translated: CASSLGNTGELFF. The rearrangement uses TRBV7-9 and TRBJ2-2, with D unclear. The CDR3 covers 13 residues. The germline CDR1 and CDR2 sequences are SEHNR and FQNEAQ (reference sequence). The V and J ends lost 1 base and 2 bases respectively, with 2 bases between them. Full variable domain (remainder filled in from reference TRBV7-9 and TRBJ2-2): DTGVSQNPRHKITKRGQNVTFRCDPISEHNRLYWYRQTLGQGPEFLTYFQNEAQLEKSRLLSDRFSAERPKGSFSTLEIQRTEQGDSAMYLCASSLGNTGELFFGEGSRLTVL.

The chain carries TRBV4-1 and TRBJ2-3, with D possibly matching TRBD1 (7 bases). The CDR3 is 15 amino acids. The V gene lost 6 bases and the J gene lost 1 base, with 14 bases spanning the gap. Germline V CDR1 and CDR2: MGHRA, YSYEKL. The CDR3 nucleotides are TGCGCCAGCAGTCAGGGGGGATGGGGCACAGATACGCAGTATTTT. Protein sequence: CASSQGGWGTDTQYF.

The genes are TRBV6-5 and TRBJ1-2, with TRBD1 matching 8 bases. From germline, CDR1 is MNHEY and CDR2 SVGAGI. With 6 bases clipped from V and 4 bases from J, the junction kept 4 bases outside the gene matches. This CDR3 spans 13 amino acids. In DNA, the CDR3 is TGTGCCAGCAGCACACAGGGGGGCTATGGCTACACCTTC. Encoded protein: CASSTQGGYGYTF.

The chain is built from TRBV15 and TRBJ2-7; D gene unclear. V was pared by 1 base and J by 4 bases, with 14 bases between. This CDR3 has 15 amino acids. CDR1 is LNHNV, CDR2 YYDKDF, per germline (reference sequence). The CDR3, as DNA: TGTGCCACCAGCAGAGCCCTGGTGGGCGGATACGAGCAGTACGTC. Its translation is CATSRALVGGYEQYV.

Comment on this clone: One junction end disagrees with the germline gene, perhaps due to a read error. V usage is TRBV7-2 and J usage is TRBJ1-2; D unresolved. Germline CDR1 SGHTA, CDR2 FQGNSA. CDR3 size: 14 residues. The CDR3 loop is CASNLARPNYGYTF. Written as DNA, the CDR3 is TGTGCCAGCAACTTAGCGCGCCCGAACTATGGCTACACCTTC.

The J gene is TRBJ2-2, the V gene TRBV7-9; D might be TRBD2 (5 bases). There are 14 residues in the CDR3. The V gene's germline CDR1 is SEHNR and CDR2 FQNEAQ (reference sequence). V was shortened by 5 bases and J by 3 bases, with 10 bases between the two germline ends. The CDR3 coding sequence is TGTGCCAGCAGCCCCACTAGGGACACCGGGGAGCTGTTTTTT. Translation gives CASSPTRDTGELFF.

The chain employs TRBV28 and TRBJ2-7; D is undetermined. Trimming took 3 bases from V and 4 from J, leaving 10 bases between them. CDR3 length: 13 residues. CDR1 is MDHEN, CDR2 SYDVKM, per germline. CDR3 amino acids: CASSLGLQYEQYV. Here the CDR3 DNA reads TGTGCCAGCAGTTTGGGGTTACAATACGAGCAGTACGTC.

The chain recombines TRBV19 with TRBJ1-1, with D hard to call. This CDR3 comprises 12 residues. The germline gives CDR1 LNHDA, CDR2 SQIVND (reference sequence). Trimming took 10 bases from V and 4 from J, leaving 13 bases between them. CDR3 in amino acids: CATATWATEAFF. Written as DNA, the CDR3 is TGTGCCACCGCTACCTGGGCCACTGAAGCTTTCTTT.

The rearrangement links TRBV19 to TRBJ1-1, with D possibly being TRBD1 (5 bases). This CDR3 contains 12 residues. In germline, CDR1 is LNHDA, CDR2 SQIVND (reference sequence). Trimming stripped 8 bases from V and 8 bases from J, with 15 bases between. The CDR3 sequence is CASGPYRGEAFF. The CDR3 region has the DNA TGTGCCAGTGGGCCATACCGGGGGGAAGCTTTCTTT.

In nucleotides, the CDR3 is TGTGCCAGCAGTTTAAGGGGGCGGCGAGGCTACACCTTC. Its translation is CASSLRGRRGYTF. This chain connects TRBV12-3 or TRBV12-4 to TRBJ1-2; TRBD1 aligns across 7 bases. Germline trimming cut 2 bases from V and 8 bases from J; bases unmatched to any gene: 5. This CDR3 is built from 13 residues.

The chain couples TRBV5-1 to TRBJ1-6; D is unclear. Germline CDR1 and CDR2: SGHRS and YFSETQ. V was trimmed by 0 bases and J by 5 bases, leaving 12 bases between them. This CDR3 comprises 16 residues. As DNA, the CDR3 is TGCGCCAGCAGCTTGGCGGGGAAGTTACATAATTCACCCCTCCACTTT. Protein product: CASSLAGKLHNSPLHF.

This chain connects TRBV3-1 (or the pseudogene TRBV3-2) to TRBJ2-3; 8 nucleotides agree with TRBD2. CDR3 length equals 17 residues. Germline lookup yields CDR1 LGHDT and CDR2 YNNKEL (reference sequence). V lost 0 bases, J lost 6 bases, and 11 bases stayed unmatched. The CDR3 region has the DNA TGTGCCAGCAGCCAAGACGGTGGAGGGGGACTAGGGGATACGCAGTATTTT. Residues: CASSQDGGGGLGDTQYF.

J is TRBJ1-2 and V is TRBV6-1; no clear D gene. V gave up 0 bases and J gave up 3 bases, with 14 bases separating them. This CDR3 is 16 amino acids long. Per germline, CDR1 MNHNS and CDR2 SASEGT. The CDR3 spells CASSEALPGYDYGYTF. CDR3 DNA sequence: TGTGCCAGCAGTGAAGCGCTTCCGGGATACGACTATGGCTACACCTTC.

The chain joins TRBV15 to TRBJ2-2, with D possibly TRBD2 on 6 matching bases. Germline loops: CDR1 LNHNV, CDR2 YYDKDF (reference sequence). Trimming cost V 3 bases and J 9 bases, with 14 bases left between them. This CDR3 region has 14 residues. The CDR3 sequence: CATSRAVGGRELFF. As DNA, the CDR3 is TGTGCCACCAGCAGGGCGGTGGGGGGTCGGGAGCTGTTTTTT.

The rearrangement joins TRBV5-3 to TRBJ1-2, with D unresolved. TRBV5-3 is assigned to the ORF class and has an uncertain function. The length of the CDR3 is 16 residues. Trimming removed 5 bases at V and 1 base at J, with 18 bases between. The CDR3 DNA reads TGTGCCAGAAGGGTCGGGAGGGCACTTTTTAACTATGGCTACACCTTC. Its protein product is CARRVGRALFNYGYTF.

This chain joins TRBV11-2 and TRBJ1-6, with 8 bases matching TRBD1. Germline-derived CDR1 and CDR2 are SGHAT and FQNNGV. Losses at the gene ends were 2 bases for V and 0 bases for J; bases not matched to a gene: 9. This CDR3 is 19 amino acids long. The chain's CDR3 is CASSLIGQGRFSYNSPLHF. The DNA for the CDR3 is TGTGCCAGCAGCTTAATCGGACAGGGACGGTTCTCCTATAATTCACCCCTCCACTTT.

This chain joins TRBV3-1 (or the pseudogene TRBV3-2) and TRBJ2-3; possible D gene TRBD2, 6 bases. This CDR3 is built from 16 residues. Trimming cost V 4 bases and J 0 bases, with 14 bases left between them. The germline CDR1 and CDR2 sequences are LGHDT and YNNKEL (reference sequence). CDR3 sequence reads: CASSPMWRDSTDTQYF. CDR3 in DNA: TGTGCCAGCAGCCCCATGTGGCGGGATAGCACAGATACGCAGTATTTT.

The rearrangement links TRBV6-5 to TRBJ1-5, with D unresolved. Germline V gives CDR1 MNHEY, CDR2 SVGAGI. V was clipped by 8 bases and J by 0 bases, with 11 bases between them. The CDR3 runs to 14 residues. The DNA for the CDR3 is TGTGCCAGCTACCAGCCGTATAGCAATCAGCCCCAGCATTTT. Protein product: CASYQPYSNQPQHF.